Below, one T cell receptor (beta chain) is given with its context. Its antigen remains unidentified. The data were obtained in a study of cytomegalovirus exposure and HLA in healthy donors. Whole-study results and caveats: An analysis was carried out at a later point. It showed that HLA-associated TCR beta chains were more clonally expanded than equally common non-associated chains.

The CDR3 totals 19 residues. Losses at the gene ends were 10 bases for V and 0 bases for J; bases not matched to a gene: 20. Per germline, CDR1 LNHDA and CDR2 SQIVND (reference sequence). PCR primers comprised 60 Vbeta and 13 Jbeta primers. The data were produced by immunoSEQ multiplex PCR, yet TCRdb's version contains in-frame clones alone and is incomplete. The sample has 150,000 to 200,000 clones; 80% to 85% are singletons. V is TRBV19 and J is TRBJ2-2; 7 bases are shared with TRBD2. The sequence came from a woman under 30 in good health and CMV-seronegative. Sample: PBMCs. The CDR3 here is CATFGLSLAEYANTGELFF. As DNA, the CDR3 is TGTGCCACCTTCGGGTTAAGTCTAGCGGAGTACGCGAACACCGGGGAGCTGTTTTTT.